A selection of T cell receptor beta chains follows, all from one sample in a study of control samples from healthy donors and cancer patients. The protocol was immunoSEQ multiplex PCR, while the TCRdb copy is restricted to in-frame clones and leaves out a portion. The sample has some 140,000 clones; approximately 90% are singletons. The sequencing sample was made of blood. Receptor source: a woman aged 25 to 39 in good health. The CDR3 runs from the conserved cysteine through the conserved F or W. Fields, in order: clone size, D gene, J gene, V gene, CDR3 protein, CDR3 DNA. The D gene is left open where the match is weak. Clone size appears in some rows only: once, few, many, or a class for an expanded clone.

clone size: once
D gene: .
J gene: TRBJ2-7
V gene: TRBV4-1
CDR3 protein: CASSQVGFGDYEQYF
CDR3 DNA: TGCGCCAGCAGCCAAGTGGGGTTTGGGGACTACGAGCAGTACTTC

clone size: .
D gene: TRBD1
J gene: TRBJ1-2
V gene: TRBV2
CDR3 protein: CASSWDRVNYGYTF
CDR3 DNA: TGTGCCAGCAGTTGGGACAGGGTTAACTATGGCTACACCTTC

clone size: .
D gene: .
J gene: TRBJ1-4
V gene: TRBV6-6
CDR3 protein: CASSYWGPNEKLFF
CDR3 DNA: TGTGCCAGCAGTTACTGGGGACCTAATGAAAAACTGTTTTTT

clone size: .
D gene: .
J gene: TRBJ1-5
V gene: TRBV3-1/TRBV3-2
CDR3 protein: CASSQGGRGSQHF
CDR3 DNA: TGTGCCAGCAGCCAAGGAGGCCGGGGATCCCAGCATTTT

clone size: .
D gene: .
J gene: TRBJ1-2
V gene: TRBV19
CDR3 protein: CASEGDSYGYTF
CDR3 DNA: TGTGCCAGTGAGGGGGATAGCTATGGCTACACCTTC

clone size: .
D gene: TRBD2
J gene: TRBJ2-7
V gene: TRBV3-1/TRBV3-2
CDR3 protein: CASSTDSGTPYREQYF
CDR3 DNA: TGTGCCAGCAGCACCGACAGCGGGACCCCATACCGCGAGCAGTACTTC

clone size: .
D gene: .
J gene: TRBJ1-4
V gene: TRBV2
CDR3 protein: CASSIRTDATNEKLFF
CDR3 DNA: TGTGCCAGCAGTATCCGGACGGATGCAACTAATGAAAAACTGTTTTTT

clone size: .
D gene: TRBD2
J gene: TRBJ2-3
V gene: TRBV5-4
CDR3 protein: CASSLSGRAIGTDTQYF
CDR3 DNA: TGTGCCAGCAGTCTTAGCGGGAGGGCCATCGGAACAGATACGCAGTATTTT

clone size: once
D gene: TRBD1
J gene: TRBJ1-2
V gene: TRBV6-4
CDR3 protein: CASSDDRGRQYGYTF
CDR3 DNA: TGTGCCAGCAGTGACGACAGGGGGCGCCAGTACGGCTACACCTTC

clone size: few
D gene: .
J gene: TRBJ2-2
V gene: TRBV19
CDR3 protein: CASSPGALTAGELFF
CDR3 DNA: TGTGCCAGTAGCCCGGGGGCCCTTACGGCCGGGGAGCTGTTTTTT

clone size: .
D gene: .
J gene: TRBJ1-2
V gene: TRBV20-1
CDR3 protein: CSARSLYGYTF
CDR3 DNA: TGCAGTGCTAGATCCCTGTATGGCTACACCTTC

clone size: .
D gene: TRBD1
J gene: TRBJ1-1
V gene: TRBV30
CDR3 protein: CAWRKTGNMNTEAFF
CDR3 DNA: TGTGCCTGGAGGAAGACAGGGAATATGAACACTGAAGCTTTCTTT

clone size: .
D gene: TRBD2
J gene: TRBJ2-3
V gene: TRBV5-6
CDR3 protein: CASLREGRASTDTQYF
CDR3 DNA: TGTGCCAGCTTGCGGGAGGGTCGAGCGAGCACAGATACGCAGTATTTT

clone size: once
D gene: TRBD2
J gene: TRBJ2-5
V gene: TRBV5-1
CDR3 protein: CASSSQGLAGQETQYF
CDR3 DNA: TGCGCCAGCAGCTCCCAGGGACTAGCGGGCCAAGAGACCCAGTACTTC

clone size: .
D gene: TRBD1
J gene: TRBJ1-3
V gene: TRBV2
CDR3 protein: CASSEMGQGTGNTIYF
CDR3 DNA: TGTGCCAGCAGTGAAATGGGACAGGGGACGGGAAACACCATATATTTT

clone size: .
D gene: .
J gene: TRBJ1-5
V gene: TRBV5-1
CDR3 protein: CASSFGSNQPQHF
CDR3 DNA: TGCGCCAGCAGCTTCGGGAGCAATCAGCCCCAGCATTTT

clone size: .
D gene: TRBD2
J gene: TRBJ2-7
V gene: TRBV7-6
CDR3 protein: CASSLGTSGSGYEQYF
CDR3 DNA: TGTGCCAGCAGCTTAGGGACTAGCGGGAGTGGGTACGAGCAGTACTTC

clone size: .
D gene: .
J gene: TRBJ1-2
V gene: TRBV2
CDR3 protein: CASSEALQGDYGYTF
CDR3 DNA: TGTGCCAGCAGTGAAGCGCTTCAGGGTGACTATGGCTACACCTTC

clone size: .
D gene: .
J gene: TRBJ1-2
V gene: TRBV20-1
CDR3 protein: CSASSGANYGYTF
CDR3 DNA: TGCAGTGCTAGTTCGGGGGCTAACTATGGCTACACCTTC

clone size: .
D gene: .
J gene: TRBJ2-1
V gene: TRBV4-2
CDR3 protein: CASSPAVTFEQFF
CDR3 DNA: TGTGCCAGCAGCCCGGCGGTAACATTTGAGCAGTTCTTC

clone size: .
D gene: .
J gene: TRBJ2-1
V gene: TRBV28
CDR3 protein: CASRLAPYNEQFF
CDR3 DNA: TGTGCCAGCAGACTAGCCCCTTACAATGAGCAGTTCTTC

clone size: once
D gene: TRBD1
J gene: TRBJ1-6
V gene: TRBV6-5
CDR3 protein: CASRGGQERSPLHF
CDR3 DNA: TGTGCCAGCAGGGGGGGACAGGAGCGTTCACCCCTCCACTTT

clone size: .
D gene: .
J gene: TRBJ2-7
V gene: TRBV18
CDR3 protein: CASSPGTSYEQYF
CDR3 DNA: TGTGCCAGCTCACCCGGGACATCCTACGAGCAGTACTTC

clone size: .
D gene: .
J gene: TRBJ1-2
V gene: TRBV7-9
CDR3 protein: CASSSVNRNYGYTF
CDR3 DNA: TGTGCCAGCAGCTCGGTCAACAGGAATTATGGCTACACCTTC

clone size: .
D gene: TRBD1
J gene: TRBJ1-1
V gene: TRBV29-1
CDR3 protein: CSGKGALNTEAFF
CDR3 DNA: TGCAGCGGAAAGGGGGCGCTTAACACTGAAGCTTTCTTT

clone size: .
D gene: .
J gene: TRBJ2-7
V gene: TRBV6-6
CDR3 protein: CASSYSSITGYEQYF
CDR3 DNA: TGTGCCAGCAGTTACTCTTCCATCACGGGCTACGAGCAGTACTTC

clone size: .
D gene: TRBD2
J gene: TRBJ2-7
V gene: TRBV6-6
CDR3 protein: CASSRLGGDEAYEQYF
CDR3 DNA: TGTGCCAGCAGCCGCCTGGGGGGGGACGAAGCCTACGAGCAGTACTTC

clone size: .
D gene: TRBD1
J gene: TRBJ2-1
V gene: TRBV10-3
CDR3 protein: CAISAPGQGSNEQFF
CDR3 DNA: TGTGCCATCAGCGCCCCGGGACAGGGGAGCAATGAGCAGTTCTTC

clone size: .
D gene: .
J gene: TRBJ1-2
V gene: TRBV29-1
CDR3 protein: CSVEASSGASYGYTF
CDR3 DNA: TGCAGCGTTGAAGCGTCTTCAGGGGCCTCCTATGGCTACACCTTC

clone size: .
D gene: .
J gene: TRBJ1-4
V gene: TRBV21-1
CDR3 protein: CASSKKGRKGDEKLFF
CDR3 DNA: TGTGCCAGCAGCAAAAAGGGGCGGAAGGGGGACGAAAAACTGTTTTTT

clone size: .
D gene: TRBD1
J gene: TRBJ2-7
V gene: TRBV25-1
CDR3 protein: CASTNRGLSEQYF
CDR3 DNA: TGTGCCAGCACAAACAGGGGGTTGAGCGAGCAGTACTTC

clone size: .
D gene: .
J gene: TRBJ2-2
V gene: TRBV30
CDR3 protein: CAWSQGGTGELFF
CDR3 DNA: TGTGCCTGGAGCCAGGGGGGCACCGGGGAGCTGTTTTTT

clone size: .
D gene: TRBD1
J gene: TRBJ1-2
V gene: TRBV5-5
CDR3 protein: CASSPGQAKGYGYTF
CDR3 DNA: TGTGCCAGCAGCCCGGGACAGGCAAAGGGCTATGGCTACACCTTC

clone size: .
D gene: .
J gene: TRBJ1-6
V gene: TRBV28
CDR3 protein: CASSSPSRSLHF
CDR3 DNA: TGTGCCAGCAGTTCTCCCTCAAGATCCCTCCACTTT

clone size: .
D gene: .
J gene: TRBJ2-3
V gene: TRBV14
CDR3 protein: CASSARTNTQYF
CDR3 DNA: TGTGCCAGCAGCGCACGAACGAACACGCAGTATTTT

clone size: .
D gene: TRBD1
J gene: TRBJ1-1
V gene: TRBV19
CDR3 protein: CASSRGSNTEAFF
CDR3 DNA: TGTGCCAGTAGCAGGGGGTCGAACACTGAAGCTTTCTTT

clone size: .
D gene: .
J gene: TRBJ1-2
V gene: TRBV19
CDR3 protein: CASIPLQGRGYGYTF
CDR3 DNA: TGTGCCAGTATTCCCCTCCAGGGAAGGGGCTATGGCTACACCTTC

clone size: .
D gene: TRBD2
J gene: TRBJ2-3
V gene: TRBV6-6
CDR3 protein: CASRLNPSGTMDTQYF
CDR3 DNA: TGTGCCAGCAGGCTCAACCCTAGCGGGACCATGGATACGCAGTATTTT

clone size: .
D gene: .
J gene: TRBJ2-1
V gene: TRBV5-8
CDR3 protein: CASSLPAGFKFDEQFF
CDR3 DNA: TGTGCCAGCAGCTTGCCGGCGGGGTTCAAGTTCGATGAGCAGTTCTTC

clone size: .
D gene: TRBD1
J gene: TRBJ2-3
V gene: TRBV7-3
CDR3 protein: CASGQPGQGTDTQYF
CDR3 DNA: TGTGCCAGCGGCCAACCGGGACAGGGGACAGATACGCAGTATTTT

clone size: .
D gene: .
J gene: TRBJ1-4
V gene: TRBV30
CDR3 protein: CAWSVRIEKLFF
CDR3 DNA: TGTGCCTGGAGTGTAAGAATCGAAAAACTGTTTTTT

clone size: once
D gene: .
J gene: TRBJ1-6
V gene: TRBV4-1
CDR3 protein: CASSRSAQGGQRVVLHF
CDR3 DNA: TGCGCCAGCAGCCGATCAGCACAGGGTGGTCAGCGCGTTGTCCTCCACTTT

clone size: .
D gene: .
J gene: TRBJ1-1
V gene: TRBV6-5
CDR3 protein: CASNHDRDLAEAFF
CDR3 DNA: TGTGCCAGCAACCACGACCGGGACCTCGCTGAAGCTTTCTTT

clone size: .
D gene: .
J gene: TRBJ2-3
V gene: TRBV6-5
CDR3 protein: CASSPGVSADTQYF
CDR3 DNA: TGTGCCAGCAGCCCGGGGGTGAGTGCAGATACGCAGTATTTT

clone size: .
D gene: TRBD1
J gene: TRBJ2-2
V gene: TRBV18
CDR3 protein: CASSPLTGGNTGELFF
CDR3 DNA: TGTGCCAGCTCACCCCTGACAGGGGGAAACACCGGGGAGCTGTTTTTT

clone size: .
D gene: TRBD2
J gene: TRBJ2-1
V gene: TRBV27
CDR3 protein: CASSPGLAGVESYNEQFF
CDR3 DNA: TGTGCCAGCAGCCCGGGACTAGCGGGAGTAGAGTCCTACAATGAGCAGTTCTTC